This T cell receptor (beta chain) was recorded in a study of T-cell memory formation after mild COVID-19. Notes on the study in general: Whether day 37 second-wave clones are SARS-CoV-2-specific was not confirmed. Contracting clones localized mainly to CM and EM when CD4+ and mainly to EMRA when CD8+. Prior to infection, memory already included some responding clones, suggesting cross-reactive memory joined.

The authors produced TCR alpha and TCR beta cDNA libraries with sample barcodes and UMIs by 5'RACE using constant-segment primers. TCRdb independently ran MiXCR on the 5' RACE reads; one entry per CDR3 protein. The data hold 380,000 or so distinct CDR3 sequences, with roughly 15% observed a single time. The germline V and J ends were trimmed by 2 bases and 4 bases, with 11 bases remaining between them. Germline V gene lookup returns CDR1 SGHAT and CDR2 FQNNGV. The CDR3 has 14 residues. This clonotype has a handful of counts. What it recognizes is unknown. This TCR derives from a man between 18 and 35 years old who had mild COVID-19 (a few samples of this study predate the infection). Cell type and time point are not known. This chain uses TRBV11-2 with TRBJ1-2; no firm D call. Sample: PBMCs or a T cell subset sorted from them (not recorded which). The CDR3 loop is CASSLTVEFYGYTF. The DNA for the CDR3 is TGTGCCAGCAGCTTAACCGTCGAGTTCTATGGCTACACCTTC.